A selection of T cell receptor beta chains follows, all from one sample in a study of control samples from healthy donors and cancer patients. Measured with immunoSEQ multiplex PCR; TCRdb has only the in-frame clones, and not every one. This sample yields roughly 130,000 clones, of which roughly 90% are seen a single time; roughly 2.7% belongs to the top ten. The specimen was blood. All receptors derive from a young man in good health. Each CDR3 is given with its conserved first and last residue. D genes are given only for firm matches. Clone sizes are given selectively: once, few, many, or a class where the clone is expanded.

J gene	clone size	D gene	V gene	CDR3 protein	CDR3 DNA
TRBJ2-6	-	TRBD2	TRBV2	CASSIPGGVLGANVLTF	TGTGCCAGCAGTATCCCCGGGGGGGTCCTGGGGGCCAACGTCCTGACTTTC
TRBJ1-6	-	-	TRBV14	CASSQDWANSPLHF	TGTGCCAGCAGCCAAGATTGGGCGAATTCACCCCTCCACTTT
TRBJ1-3	-	-	TRBV21-1	CASSKTGEKSGNTIYF	TGTGCCAGCAGCAAGACAGGGGAGAAGTCTGGAAACACCATATATTTT
TRBJ2-1	-	TRBD2	TRBV11-2	CASSSRTGTSGENEQFF	TGTGCCAGCAGCTCTAGGACCGGGACTAGCGGGGAAAATGAGCAGTTCTTC
TRBJ1-1	-	-	TRBV5-6	CASSLKPGTQNTEAFF	TGTGCCAGCAGCCTTAAACCCGGGACCCAGAACACTGAAGCTTTCTTT
TRBJ2-1	once	-	TRBV4-3	CASSQEGINNEQFF	TGCGCCAGCAGCCAAGAGGGGATAAACAATGAGCAGTTCTTC
TRBJ2-3	once	-	TRBV24-1	CATSDRTYSTDTQYF	TGTGCCACCAGTGATAGGACGTATAGCACAGATACGCAGTATTTT
TRBJ2-3	-	-	TRBV9	CASTVGSGRTDTQYF	TGTGCCAGCACCGTGGGGAGCGGACGCACAGATACGCAGTATTTT
TRBJ2-5	-	TRBD2	TRBV7-7	CASSLGSGDQETQYF	TGTGCTAGCAGCTTAGGTAGCGGGGACCAAGAGACCCAGTACTTC
TRBJ2-7	-	-	TRBV6-1	CASSEGGRSYEQYF	TGTGCCAGCAGTGAAGGAGGCCGCTCCTACGAGCAGTACTTC
TRBJ2-4	once	-	TRBV7-9	CASSPDRFLAKNIQYF	TGTGCCAGCAGCCCCGATAGGTTCCTAGCCAAAAACATTCAGTACTTC
TRBJ2-1	-	TRBD2	TRBV12-5	CASGPGLAGYNEQFF	TGTGCTAGTGGTCCGGGACTAGCGGGCTACAATGAGCAGTTCTTC
TRBJ1-6	once	-	TRBV3-1/TRBV3-2	CASSLRYGSNSPLHF	TGTGCCAGCAGCCTAAGGTACGGATCTAATTCACCCCTCCACTTT
TRBJ1-1	-	-	TRBV28	CASSYAGENTEAFF	TGTGCCAGCAGTTATGCAGGGGAGAACACTGAAGCTTTCTTT
TRBJ2-2	once	-	TRBV12-5	CASGPSGSRNTGELFF	TGTGCTAGTGGACCTTCAGGGAGTAGAAACACCGGGGAGCTGTTTTTT
TRBJ1-4	once	TRBD1	TRBV5-1	CASSRGQGEKLFF	TGCGCCAGCAGCCGCGGACAGGGCGAAAAACTGTTTTTT
TRBJ1-3	-	-	TRBV12-3/TRBV12-4	CASPPGSGNTIYF	TGTGCCAGTCCCCCGGGGTCTGGAAACACCATATATTTT
TRBJ2-5	once	-	TRBV29-1	CSVEGGRETQYF	TGCAGCGTTGAAGGGGGCCGAGAGACCCAGTACTTC